Listed below are T cell receptor beta chains from one sample, sequenced in a study of beta chain features in type 1 diabetes. Assay: immunoSEQ multiplex PCR; the TCRdb copy retains only in-frame clones and omits some. The sample lists more than 140,000 clones; roughly 10% were seen once. What was sequenced was central memory CD4+ T cells from blood. The receptors were sampled from a woman aged 40 to 50 in good health. Each CDR3 is given with its conserved first and last residue.

cdr3_aa | v_call
CASSFLGRTSSYEQYF | TRBV11-2
CASSLAQSGSDGYTF | TRBV7-9
CASRDRGTGELFF | TRBV6-5
CASSQGPDTQYF | TRBV14
CASSLAGRRSYTEAFF | TRBV11-2
CASSKEPGNTEAFF | TRBV21-1
CASSLALQRGGGSQYF | TRBV2
CASSQSKGQKENPPDEQYF | TRBV23-1
CSVRDSAYEQYF | TRBV29-1
CASRDTVGAYEQYF | TRBV6-5
CASSLSLAVDTQYF | TRBV11-3
CASSPVGGLGGEQYF | TRBV7-2
CASSLGSGTGLETQYF | TRBV7-2
CASSLAPQDSNQPQHF | TRBV5-1
CSVKGGKRGPQETQYF | TRBV29-1
CASSAGGPGAYEQYF | TRBV9
CASSPPGGYTEAFF | TRBV14
CASSQQGGYEQYF | TRBV4-1
CASSLGAEAQYF | TRBV7-6
CASSPGTFSTDTQYF | TRBV18
CASSQDGSGGPSTDTQYF | TRBV4-1
CATSRGLGSGVSTDTQYF | TRBV15
CASSVQGVGTEAFF | TRBV9
CASSLARGGASETQYF | TRBV7-2
CASSQGWANQETQYF | TRBV4-3
CASSQTGTGSGNTIYF | TRBV6-6
CASSYDRGPFYEQYF | TRBV7-2
CASSLAGDSNQPQHF | TRBV7-9
CASSPIVAGGEKLFF | TRBV7-8
CASSLGSSGGYNEQFF | TRBV5-4
CASSHSPGYEQYF | TRBV4-1
CASRTIGAGTEAFF | TRBV5-1
CASSQEQGAGSPLHF | TRBV4-1
CASSSTVGADTQYF | TRBV7-9
CASSLPTSGLGADTQYF | TRBV5-1
CASKDRHNEKLFF | TRBV7-2
CASSAGIGGTDTQYF | TRBV6-1
CASSYGDTQYF | TRBV6-1
CASEGPGAYEQYF | TRBV6-5